This T cell receptor (beta chain) was profiled in a study of cytomegalovirus exposure and HLA in healthy donors (dated by TCRdb to 2016 to 2017). Regarding the research as a whole: In an earlier analysis of under 750 of the donors, 250 to 350 Gb of sequence data and 100 million or so unique TCR beta sequences from about 179 million T cells were reported. Of the roughly 400 genotyped donors, around 81% fell in the genetic ancestry cluster associated with self-reported Caucasian donors. Rather than using new phenotypic data, the later analysis identified candidate immune exposures from TCR beta sequences and from how often those sequences occurred across donors. Besides the first cohort of around 700 subjects, a separate validation cohort made up of over 100 different subjects was used. To study patterns of TCR occurrence, a later analysis re-analyzed previously published TCR beta repertoires from 650 to 750 donors and added high-resolution HLA genotyping. To predict cytomegalovirus infection status, the study brought together high-throughput TCR immunosequencing, statistical association of individual TCRs with disease status, and machine learning. The aim of the study was to test whether cataloging public T cell receptors could identify signatures of past pathogen exposure. The number of donors typed differed by locus, with about 629-630 for A, B, C, DRB1 and DQB1, 522 for DQA1, 600 to 610 for DPA1, and approximately 470 for DPB1. Among 398 genotyped donors of the cohort, an average of around 240,000 unique TCR beta nucleotide sequences were sequenced per donor, roughly 20% of them non-productive. Donor age, sex, ethnicity and CMV serostatus were collected together with the repertoire data. Class I and class II HLA loci were covered by the typing at four-digit resolution. Using immunosequencing, the study profiled T cell repertoires from 550 to 750 subjects and related those repertoires to cytomegalovirus serostatus. Four to six DR-DQ haplotypes were handled as single units for association and clustering, since linkage in the cohort was strong. An earlier analysis of some 500 of the donors used high-throughput TCR beta sequencing to judge whether each TCR beta V gene segment behaved as functional or pseudogenic. Every discovery cohort repertoire had been produced on one sequencing platform. Approximately 300 gigabases of sequencing data and tens of millions of unique TCR sequences were included in an early release covering several hundred HLA-typed donors. A later genetic analysis used genome-wide SNP genotypes for about 55% of the 666 donors, treating that subset as a discovery cohort.

This clone came up a few times. What this receptor recognizes is not known. Base qualities are not provided; no much larger clone lies one nucleotide away. V has 2 bases trimmed and J has 1 base trimmed; junction bases matching no gene number 9. Counted from cysteine to phenylalanine, this CDR3 has 17 amino acids. The kept DNA is CDR3 alone, 51 bases in frame from the first base. Reading the germline V gene gives CDR1 SNHLY and CDR2 FYNNEI. Libraries were constructed by the immunoSEQ multiplex PCR assay. A mixture of 60 forward primers for TCR Vbeta segments and 13 reverse primers for TCR Jbeta segments was used in the multiplex PCR. The CDR3 region of rearranged TCR beta genes was amplified from genomic DNA by a multiplex PCR assay. Amplified TCR beta libraries were sequenced as 87-base-pair reads on the Illumina HiSeq System. The authors processed their data as follows. A later analysis counted 75 million to 100 million unique TCR beta chains across the 670 or so repertoires, and around 9.9 million of these chains were shared by at least two donors. Raw reads were error-corrected and collapsed into unique sequences with a nearest-neighbor algorithm that merged closely related sequences to remove PCR and sequencing errors. To assign V, D and J gene segments, CDR3 sequences were aligned to IMGT reference sequences. For a sequence to be retained, a match of at least six nucleotides was required to both a V gene segment and a J gene segment. Rearrangements were classified as productive when the CDR3 lacked stop codons and remained in frame with V and J, and all other rearrangements were classified as non-productive. CDR3 was defined according to IMGT convention as the region running from the second conserved V-encoded cysteine to the conserved J-encoded phenylalanine. The earlier analysis of 450 to 750 of the donors excluded any sequence lacking an unambiguous match to a single V gene segment. An earlier analysis of a few hundred of the donors classified V segments as functional when productive rearrangements were above 56.7% and as segregating when the standard deviation between donors was above 5%. A statistical classification framework was developed to diagnose cytomegalovirus status using the catalog of TCR beta chain sequences. V and J gene assignment, in a later analysis, came from comparing TCR nucleotide sequences with IMGT/GENE-DB human TR gene sequences. Using the TCRdist pipeline, a later analysis assigned CDR3 sequences along with most-parsimonious VDJ recombination scenarios. In a later analysis, every TCR beta chain was defined by the combination of its CDR3 amino acid sequence and its V-gene family, and reads without a unique V-gene family were dropped. To address suspected cross-contamination and a sequencing artifact, a later analysis removed approximately 600 highly shared, low-generation-probability nucleotide sequences. A later analysis calculated a clonal expansion index for each public chain from normalized within-repertoire ranks of inferred template counts. In a later analysis, generation probabilities were computed using a VDJ recombination model fitted to out-of-frame rearrangements, and the results were checked against IGoR. Hypergeometric tests were used in a later analysis to score TCR-TCR, TCR-HLA and TCR-CMV co-occurrence, with a repertoire-size bias correction applied to the TCR pairs. In a later analysis, false discovery rates were estimated by permuting HLA or CMV assignments 20 times. In a later analysis, co-occurring TCRs were grouped using DBSCAN, and TCRdist sequence similarity was added for clustering within HLA-allele-positive subsets. For co-occurrence clustering, repertoires with fewer than 30,000 or more than 120,000 public chains were excluded, along with 5 or 6 repertoires with anomalous nucleotide sharing. TCRdb holds this immuneACCESS table with in-frame rearrangements only. Some clones are missing; in checked studies, unresolved V genes explain under half, and the rest has no known cause. The D gene and trimming were derived from the DNA, and the V and J assignments and clone size from that table. Across this sample there are over 150,000 clones, with 65% to 85% seen only once. The ten largest clones take up less than 3% of the sample.

In total, 666 healthy bone marrow donors made up the cohort. At the time of sampling, every cohort member was nominally healthy, though immune exposures that went unrecorded were likely present. The donor tested CMV seronegative, placing the donor among the 350 or so seronegative members of the cohort. A peripheral blood sample was collected from each donor, and TCR beta sequencing was performed on peripheral blood mononuclear cells. The Qiagen DNeasy Blood Extraction Kit was used to extract genomic DNA from the blood cell samples. Broader findings and caveats from the paper: In a later analysis, most CMV-associated TCR beta chains were found to appear HLA-restricted, with HLA associations seemingly driven largely by CMV exposure. Because HLA typing was missing for some donors at each locus, association tests included only the typed subset. In a later genetic analysis, fewer N-insertions in productive TCRs were reported among donors in an Asian-associated ancestry cluster than the approximately 710-donor mean. Sequencing depth was assumed to be roughly uniform across donors in the presence/absence analyses, though that assumption may not hold. Specific HLA alleles were associated with over 15,000 TCR beta sequences at a false discovery rate of 0.05 in a later analysis. V-gene and J-gene trimming of TCR beta chains was associated with a missense DCLRE1C variant in a later genetic analysis, and the association was replicated in an independent cohort. In the study, 150 to 200 TCR beta chains were listed as associated with cytomegalovirus. In an earlier analysis of approximately 590 of the donors, most TCR beta V segments were observed in productive rearrangements about 87% or about 30% of the time, broadly matching IMGT annotations. CMV serostatus was the only immune exposure information available for the cohort. Correlated functional status among segregating V segments might be attributable to linkage disequilibrium, but an unknown experimental factor could not be ruled out. A few of the identified cytomegalovirus-associated TCR beta chains were confirmed in vitro to be specific for cytomegalovirus antigens. A later analysis reported that several top co-occurrence clusters appeared linked to parvovirus B19, influenza, CMV and Epstein-Barr virus. The cohort was sequenced for TCR beta chains only, and without alpha or paired-chain data the features that could be detected were limited. Because counts were too low, roughly 18 rarely observed V segments, including chromosome 9 orphons, were left out of the earlier analysis of several hundred of the donors. The sequencing pipeline was judged likely to have produced a cluster of highly shared sequence variants as a technical artifact. According to the authors, the approach could potentially be generalized to other disease states and immunological phenotypes. According to a later analysis, TCR association rates differed among HLA loci, with DRB1 alleles showing the most associated TCRs and HLA-C alleles showing the fewest. A further reported finding was that TCR beta sequences accurately predicted the HLA-A and HLA-B alleles for most subjects in the first cohort. In a later analysis, HLA-associated TCR beta chains were found to be more clonally expanded and to have lower generation probabilities than equally common non-associated chains. Some IMGT-functional V segments, including TRBV6-2 and TRBV6-3, could not be told apart with the 87-base-pair reads, so those segments were excluded. The classifier was reported to diagnose cytomegalovirus status with high specificity and sensitivity in both the original cohort and the validation cohort. Assigning TCR associations to individual alleles was difficult when HLA alleles, especially DR and DQ, strongly co-occurred. Most TCR sequences were observed very rarely across donors, whereas some public TCRs were present in many individuals.

The V and J segments used are TRBV2 and TRBJ1-1, and TRBD1 matches 8 of the central bases. The sample comprised PBMCs. This TCR was recovered from a male donor in good health and CMV-seronegative. The sequenced DNA: TGTGCCAGCAGTGAATTACCCACAGGGGGTCCGAACACTGAAGCTTTCTTT. It codes for CASSELPTGGPNTEAFF.